The clone carrying this T cell receptor beta chain has a handful of counts. Its antigen is still unknown. Profiling relied on immunoSEQ multiplex PCR, and the TCRdb table lists in-frame clones only, not all of them. This sample yields around 240,000 clones, of which approximately 70% are seen a single time; over 8.5% belongs to the top ten. The sample belongs to a study of shared clonotypes between healthy human individuals. Study overall: A couple of female and a few male donors aged 18 to 49 were enrolled.

Whole-study findings and limits: Sharing of clonotypes among donors was expected to vary with sequencing depth. Memory subsets generally showed smaller estimated richness than naive subsets did.

This CDR3 has 12 residues. Germline V CDR1 and CDR2: SGHTA, FQGNSA. Trimming took off 5 bases at V and 12 bases at J, with 14 bases between the two ends. The sequence came from a man aged 25-45 years in good health. The rearrangement links TRBV7-2 to TRBJ2-1, with a tentative D call TRBD1 (5 bases). Input material: memory CD4+ T cells sorted from blood. Sample subset: CD45RA-negative fraction. The CDR3 region has the DNA TGTGCCAGCAGCGAGACAGCGATGGGGCAGTTCTTC. Its translation: CASSETAMGQFF.